Below, 32 T cell receptor beta chains from the same sample are listed, as sequenced in a study of cytomegalovirus exposure and HLA in healthy donors. The PCR had 60 Vbeta and 13 Jbeta primers. TCRdb's table, derived via immunoSEQ multiplex PCR, lists solely in-frame clones and lacks some. The sample has more than 80,000 clones; 64% are singletons. Sequencing used PBMCs. These receptors all come from a man in his sixties in good health and CMV-seronegative.

J is TRBJ2-2 and V is TRBV27; TRBD1 aligns across 10 bases. The V gene end was trimmed by 5 bases and the J gene end by 4 bases; junction bases not matched to a gene: 10. The CDR3 extends over 17 amino acids. Germline CDR1 is MNHEY and CDR2 is SMNVEV (reference sequence). The CDR3 spells CASSQQPGQGRTGELFF. CDR3 DNA: TGTGCCAGCAGTCAACAACCGGGACAGGGGCGCACCGGGGAGCTGTTTTTT.

The chain combines TRBV27 with TRBJ1-4; TRBD1 might be the D (6 bases). The CDR3 is 14 amino acids. Germline V gives CDR1 MNHEY, CDR2 SMNVEV (reference sequence). V lost 9 bases to trimming and J lost 0 bases, with 11 bases between them. CDR3 DNA: TGTGCCAGTGGACAGCTAACAACTAATGAAAAACTGTTTTTT. This gives the protein CASGQLTTNEKLFF.

The chain is built from TRBV2 and TRBJ1-4, with D possibly being TRBD1 (6 bases). Trimming took off 3 bases at V and 3 bases at J, with 11 bases between the two ends. The CDR3 has 15 residues. CDR1 SNHLY and CDR2 FYNNEI come from the germline V gene. The chain's CDR3 is CASSDIRTANEKLFF. As DNA, the CDR3 is TGTGCCAGCAGTGATATTCGGACAGCTAATGAAAAACTGTTTTTT.

The chain has TRBV2 and TRBJ2-3; TRBD1 aligns across 9 bases. V lost 10 bases and J lost 0; bases outside the gene matches: 2. CDR3 size: 13 residues. Germline lookup yields CDR1 SNHLY and CDR2 FYNNEI. This chain's CDR3 is CATGQGSTDTQYF. CDR3 DNA sequence: TGTGCCACTGGACAGGGGAGCACAGATACGCAGTATTTT.

This clone is a singleton in its sample. V usage is TRBV5-1 and J usage is TRBJ1-1; D not resolved. V lost 3 bases to trimming and J lost 2 bases, with 11 bases between them. The CDR3 runs to 14 residues. The V gene's germline CDR1 is SGHRS and CDR2 YFSETQ. This chain's CDR3 is CASSSTTTNTEAFF. The CDR3 DNA is TGCGCCAGCAGCTCGACGACAACCAACACTGAAGCTTTCTTT. Drawing the rest from reference TRBV5-1 and TRBJ1-1, the complete variable domain is KAGVTQTPRYLIKTRGQQVTLSCSPISGHRSVSWYQQTPGQGLQFLFEYFSETQRNKGNFPGRFSGRQFSNSRSEMNVSTLELGDSALYLCASSSTTTNTEAFFGQGTRLTVV.

The rearrangement joins TRBV18 to TRBJ2-3, with 13 bases that match TRBD2. V trimming: 3 bases; J trimming: 1 base; junction bases outside the gene matches: 1. This CDR3 spans 16 amino acids. The germline V gene encodes CDR1 KGHSH and CDR2 LQKENI. The CDR3 DNA reads TGTGCCAGCTCACCGACTAGCGGGGGGCGCACAGATACGCAGTATTTT. This encodes CASSPTSGGRTDTQYF.

This clone has only one observation. The chain recombines TRBV6-5 with TRBJ1-5; 7 bases match TRBD1. V shed 6 bases and J 4 bases; nucleotides not matched to a gene: 9. The CDR3 covers 15 residues. Germline V gene data show CDR1 as MNHEY and CDR2 as SVGAGI. In DNA form, the CDR3 reads TGTGCCAGCAGGGATTCGGGACAGAAAAATCAGCCCCAGCATTTT. Its translation is CASRDSGQKNQPQHF.

The chain carries TRBV27 and TRBJ2-3, with TRBD2 as a possible D gene (6 bases). This CDR3 has 17 amino acids. From germline, CDR1 is MNHEY and CDR2 SMNVEV (reference sequence). V was shortened by 0 bases and J by 2 bases, with 15 bases between the two germline ends. This CDR3 is CASSLSRGGAYTDTQYF. Here the CDR3 DNA reads TGTGCCAGCAGTTTATCGCGGGGCGGAGCCTACACAGATACGCAGTATTTT.

The chain employs TRBV19 and TRBJ1-2; TRBD1 might be the D (5 bases). Germline assignment: CDR1 LNHDA and CDR2 SQIVND (reference sequence). CDR3 length: 14 amino acids. Trimming cost V 2 bases and J 2 bases, with 9 bases left between them. The CDR3 loop is CASSIIGVNYGYTF. The CDR3 nucleotides read TGTGCCAGTAGTATAATAGGGGTCAACTATGGCTACACCTTC.

The chain links TRBV6-1 to TRBJ2-1, with TRBD2 identical over 9 bases. Per germline, CDR1 MNHNS and CDR2 SASEGT. V shed 4 bases and J 8 bases; nucleotides not matched to a gene: 9. CDR3 length: 15 residues. The CDR3 loop is CASSGKRAGGDEQFF. The CDR3 DNA follows: TGTGCCAGCAGTGGCAAGAGAGCGGGAGGTGATGAGCAGTTCTTC.

The chain couples TRBV30 to TRBJ2-1; TRBD1 matches at 11 bases. In germline, CDR1 is GTSNPN, CDR2 SVGIG (reference sequence). The CDR3 covers 13 residues. CDR3 DNA: TGTGTCCTGGACAGGGGGCCCTCCAATGAGCAGTTCTTC. Its translation is CVLDRGPSNEQFF.

The V and J genes are TRBV7-9 and TRBJ2-3, with D perhaps matching TRBD1 (6 bases). The CDR3 covers 12 residues. Germline V CDR1 and CDR2: SEHNR, FQNEAQ (reference sequence). V shed 4 bases and J shed 7 bases, with 9 bases lying between them. CDR3 nucleotides: TGTGCCAGCAGCTCCACAGGGAATACGCAGTATTTT. As protein: CASSSTGNTQYF.

The chain links TRBV6-1 to TRBJ2-5; TRBD1 matches 8 bases. CDR3 length equals 13 residues. The V gene end was trimmed by 6 bases and the J gene end by 1 base; junction bases not matched to a gene: 1. Per the germline V gene, CDR1 is MNHNS and CDR2 is SASEGT. The CDR3 spells CASRGQVQETQYF. CDR3 sequence (DNA): TGTGCCAGCAGGGGACAGGTCCAAGAGACCCAGTACTTC.

This clone has just a few counts. The chain carries TRBV6-1 and TRBJ1-1; D perhaps matches TRBD1 (5 bases). Trimming took off 7 bases at V and 1 base at J, with 10 bases between the two ends. The germline V gene encodes CDR1 MNHNS and CDR2 SASEGT. The CDR3 spans 13 residues. The CDR3 bases are TGTGCCAGCACCCCGACAGAGAACACTGAAGCTTTCTTT. Protein: CASTPTENTEAFF.

This clone occurred a few times. The chain couples TRBV7-9 to TRBJ2-3; no firm D call. The germline V gene encodes CDR1 SEHNR and CDR2 FQNEAQ (reference sequence). The CDR3 has 11 amino acids. V gave up 5 bases and J gave up 9 bases, with 9 bases separating them. The CDR3 region is CASSPDLTQYF. DNA for the CDR3: TGTGCCAGCAGCCCAGACTTAACGCAGTATTTT.

Of note for this clone: The junction departs from the called germline gene at one end, perhaps through a read error. V usage is TRBV7-9 and J usage is TRBJ1-3, with D unresolved. CDR1 SEHNR and CDR2 FQNEAQ come from the germline V gene (reference sequence). The CDR3 sequence is 16 residues long. The CDR3 DNA is TGTTCCAGCAGCCCCCCCGGGTCAAACTCTGGAAACACCATATATTTT. It codes for CSSSPPGSNSGNTIYF.

The chain couples TRBV7-8 to TRBJ2-2; TRBD1 matches 7 bases. V lost 3 bases and J lost 3; bases outside the gene matches: 7. Germline-derived CDR1 and CDR2 are SGHVS and FQNEAQ. The CDR3 has 16 amino acids. The CDR3 loop reads CASSFLGQLYTGELFF. The CDR3, as DNA: TGTGCCAGCAGCTTCCTGGGACAGCTGTACACCGGGGAGCTGTTTTTT.

This clone was seen only a few times. V gene TRBV27 combines with J gene TRBJ2-1, with D possibly matching TRBD2 (5 bases). CDR1 is MNHEY and CDR2 is SMNVEV in the germline V gene (reference sequence). V was pared by 1 base and J by 4 bases, with 11 bases between. This CDR3 contains 15 residues. CDR3 DNA: TGTGCCAGCAGTTTATTTGACCCGGGGTACAATGAGCAGTTCTTC. Translating it yields CASSLFDPGYNEQFF.

This rearrangement joins TRBV7-2 to TRBJ1-5; D call uncertain. Germline values: CDR1 SGHTA, CDR2 FQGNSA. This CDR3 is 14 amino acids long. The germline V and J ends were trimmed by 4 bases and 7 bases, with 14 bases remaining between them. The DNA for the CDR3 is TGTGCCAGCAGCTCCAGACCCGCGGGGCAGCCCCAGCATTTT. Residues: CASSSRPAGQPQHF.

The chain uses TRBV25-1 and TRBJ2-7, with D tentatively TRBD1 (6 bases). This CDR3 contains 13 residues. The germline CDR1 and CDR2 sequences are MGHDK and SYGVNS. Trimming shortened V by 6 bases and J by 8 bases, and 17 bases separated the two germline ends. In DNA form, the CDR3 reads TGTGCCAGCAGAGCAGGGGCCGTCCGGCAGCAGTACTTC. Its translation is CASRAGAVRQQYF.

This clone was seen a handful of times. The chain couples TRBV6-4 to TRBJ2-3, with a tentative D call TRBD2 (6 bases). V was trimmed by 3 bases and J by 3 bases, leaving 13 bases between them. In germline, CDR1 is MRHNA, CDR2 SNTAGT. This CDR3 has 15 amino acids. The CDR3: CASSEQISGTDTQYF. In DNA, the CDR3 is TGTGCCAGCAGTGAGCAGATTAGCGGTACAGATACGCAGTATTTT.

The chain joins TRBV4-1 to TRBJ2-7, with 9 bases identical to TRBD1. The ends lost 5 bases at V and 2 bases at J; junction bases unmatched: 4. Germline CDR1 MGHRA, CDR2 YSYEKL. The CDR3 spans 14 residues. CDR3: CASSWTGEAYEQYF. The CDR3 coding sequence is TGCGCCAGCAGCTGGACAGGGGAGGCCTACGAGCAGTACTTC.

The V and J genes are TRBV14 and TRBJ2-7, with D possibly being TRBD1 (6 bases). The CDR3 extends over 13 amino acids. V was shortened by 3 bases and J by 5 bases, with 11 bases between the two germline ends. In germline, CDR1 is SGHDN, CDR2 FVKESK. CDR3 sequence: CASSHGAGDEQYF. CDR3 in DNA: TGTGCCAGCAGCCATGGCGCAGGGGACGAGCAGTACTTC.

The count of this clone is one. For the CDR3, the DNA is TGTGCCAGCAGCTCGGGACAAGAAAAACTGTTTTTT. The encoded protein is CASSSGQEKLFF. V and J are TRBV5-4 and TRBJ1-4; tentatively, D is TRBD1 (6 bases). The germline V gene encodes CDR1 SGHNT and CDR2 YYREEE (reference sequence). This CDR3 is built from 12 residues. With 3 bases removed from V and 8 bases from J, the gap between germline ends came to 8 bases.

This clone turned up a few times. The V gene is TRBV7-6, the J gene TRBJ1-1; D is uncertain. The CDR3 extends over 15 amino acids. Trimming took off 1 base at V and 1 base at J, with 10 bases between the two ends. CDR1 and CDR2 (germline): SGHVS, FNYEAQ. The CDR3 coding sequence is TGTGCCAGCAGCTTAGATGGGCAGGCGAACACTGAAGCTTTCTTT. Its protein product is CASSLDGQANTEAFF.

CDR3 sequence: CASSFLGLAGGSDTQYF. CDR3 coding DNA: TGTGCCAGCAGTTTTCTCGGACTAGCGGGGGGATCAGATACGCAGTATTTT. The rearrangement uses TRBV28 and TRBJ2-3, with 14 bases matching TRBD2. CDR3 length: 17 residues. CDR1 is MDHEN, CDR2 SYDVKM, per germline. V gave up 3 bases and J gave up 4 bases; unmatched junction bases: 6. Full variable domain (missing parts from reference TRBV28 and TRBJ2-3): DVKVTQSSRYLVKRTGEKVFLECVQDMDHENMFWYRQDPGLGLRLIYFSYDVKMKEKGDIPEGYSVSREKKERFSLILESASTNQTSMYLCASSFLGLAGGSDTQYFGPGTRLTVL.

The chain links TRBV28 to TRBJ1-5, with 11 bases aligning to TRBD1. V lost 1 base, J lost 9 bases, and 11 bases stayed unmatched. Per the germline V gene, CDR1 is MDHEN and CDR2 is SYDVKM. This CDR3 is built from 17 residues. In nucleotides, the CDR3 is TGTGCCAGCAGTTTATTTGTGGGGAGGGACAGGGGGTTGCCCCAGCATTTT. This codes for CASSLFVGRDRGLPQHF.

The rearrangement links TRBV6-6 to TRBJ2-5, with D perhaps matching TRBD2 (6 bases). From germline, CDR1 is MNHNY and CDR2 SVGAGI (reference sequence). V shed 2 bases and J shed 3 bases, with 13 bases lying between them. CDR3 length: 15 residues. The CDR3 bases are TGTGCCAGCAGTTACGCGAAGGGGACTGAAGAGACCCAGTACTTC. It specifies CASSYAKGTEETQYF.

The chain has TRBV7-6 and TRBJ1-5, with TRBD1 matching over 12 bases. CDR1 SGHVS and CDR2 FNYEAQ come from the germline V gene. CDR3 length: 19 amino acids. The V gene end was trimmed by 4 bases and the J gene end by 0 bases; junction bases not matched to a gene: 10. In DNA, the CDR3 is TGTGCCAGCAGCTCCACCGCCGGGACAGGGGGCTTTAGCAATCAGCCCCAGCATTTT. Protein: CASSSTAGTGGFSNQPQHF.

The chain links TRBV5-1 to TRBJ1-4; TRBD1 is a possible D gene (5 bases). V was trimmed by 7 bases and J by 7 bases, leaving 23 bases between them. The CDR3 loop spans 16 amino acids. Germline CDR1 is SGHRS and CDR2 is YFSETQ. DNA of the CDR3: TGCGCCAGCTTCAGGGAAAAGAGTTTTGTGCGTGAAAAACTGTTTTTT. Amino acid sequence: CASFREKSFVREKLFF.

V is TRBV5-6 and J is TRBJ2-7, with 9 bases aligning to TRBD1. V dropped 4 bases and J dropped 1; count of bases not matched to a gene: 3. CDR3 length equals 14 residues. Germline V gene lookup returns CDR1 SGHDT and CDR2 YYEEEE. CDR3 nucleotides: TGTGCCAGCAGCCGACAGGGGGTTTCCTACGAGCAGTACTTC. This translates into CASSRQGVSYEQYF. The entire variable domain, with the rest obtained from reference TRBV5-6 and TRBJ2-7, is as follows: DAGVTQSPTHLIKTRGQQVTLRCSPKSGHDTVSWYQQALGQGPQFIFQYYEEEERQRGNFPDRFSGHQFPNYSSELNVNALLLGDSALYLCASSRQGVSYEQYFGPGTRLTVT.

J is TRBJ2-3 and V is TRBV5-1, with D maybe TRBD1 (5 bases). The CDR3 contains 13 residues. Trimming left V 4 bases short and J 5 bases short, with 11 bases between. The germline CDR1 and CDR2 sequences are SGHRS and YFSETQ. The DNA for the CDR3 is TGCGCCAGCAGCCCGCAGGGAAGAGATACGCAGTATTTT. Translated, it gives CASSPQGRDTQYF. Variable domain in full (rest from reference TRBV5-1 and TRBJ2-3): KAGVTQTPRYLIKTRGQQVTLSCSPISGHRSVSWYQQTPGQGLQFLFEYFSETQRNKGNFPGRFSGRQFSNSRSEMNVSTLELGDSALYLCASSPQGRDTQYFGPGTRLTVL.